This T cell receptor (beta chain) was captured in a study of T cells after yellow fever vaccination. One entry per CDR3 protein, called by TCRdb with MiXCR from the 5' RACE reads. The data hold 60,000 to 95,000 distinct CDR3 sequences, with 7.3% observed a single time. Germline V CDR1 and CDR2: MNHEY, SVGEGT. CDR3 size: 14 residues. The junction had 5 bases not matched to a gene; V was cut back by 6 bases and J by 1 base. This clonotype was detected many times. The V and J genes are TRBV6-2 or TRBV6-3 and TRBJ1-2, with TRBD1 identical over 7 bases. The specimen comprised CD8+ T cells sorted from PBMCs, sampled 9 to 11 days after the first yellow fever vaccination. This clonotype originated in a man between 18 and 35 years old who received the YFV17D yellow fever vaccine. The CDR3 reads CASSGTENNYGYTF. CDR3 sequence (DNA): TGTGCCAGCAGCGGGACAGAGAATAACTATGGCTACACCTTC.